This is a list of T cell receptor beta chains from one sample in a study of T cells after yellow fever vaccination. Via MiXCR, TCRdb re-called the 5' RACE reads, giving one row per CDR3 protein. The sample lists a few hundred thousand distinct CDR3 sequences, approximately 4% occurring once. Sequences were derived from PBMCs, sampled 5 days after the yellow fever booster vaccination. All receptors come from a man aged 18 to 35 who received the YFV17D yellow fever vaccine. Both conserved end residues are part of each CDR3. Some rows mark clone size as missing; the rest say once, few, many or name a class of expanded clone.

clone_size j_call v_call cdr3_aa
. TRBJ1-2 TRBV29-1 CSVGGDGYTF
. TRBJ1-2 TRBV5-1 CASSLGTGGPGGYGYTF
few TRBJ2-7 TRBV7-8 CASSQHRGREGEQYF
few TRBJ2-2 TRBV5-4 CASRGRENTGELFF
few TRBJ2-4 TRBV27 CASSFGLGNIQYF
. TRBJ2-7 TRBV27 CASSYRYPYEQYF
few TRBJ2-2 TRBV15 CATASYIAGGYTGELFF
many TRBJ1-1 TRBV7-2 CASSWDTSEAFF
few TRBJ1-2 TRBV6-2/TRBV6-3 CASRTSNYGYTF
. TRBJ1-2 TRBV29-1 CSAHKDAGVGGYTF
many TRBJ1-1 TRBV18 CASSPSGGETEAFF
few TRBJ1-6 TRBV14 CASSSLGQGPNSPLHF
. TRBJ2-3 TRBV5-4 CASRRTLDSTDTQYF
many TRBJ2-7 TRBV10-3 CAISEPKLEFPYEQYF
. TRBJ2-1 TRBV6-5 CASSSPRLRREQFF
many TRBJ1-1 TRBV20-1 CSAWRGNTEAFF